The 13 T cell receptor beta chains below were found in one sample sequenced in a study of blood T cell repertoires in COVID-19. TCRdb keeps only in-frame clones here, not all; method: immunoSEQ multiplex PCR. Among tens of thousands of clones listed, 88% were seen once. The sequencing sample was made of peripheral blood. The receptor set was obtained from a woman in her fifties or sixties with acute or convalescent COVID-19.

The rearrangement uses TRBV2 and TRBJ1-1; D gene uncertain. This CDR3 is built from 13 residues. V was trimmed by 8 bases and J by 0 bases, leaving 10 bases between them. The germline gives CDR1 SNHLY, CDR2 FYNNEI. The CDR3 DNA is TGTGCCAGCGGCTTCCGTGTGAACACTGAAGCTTTCTTT. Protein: CASGFRVNTEAFF.

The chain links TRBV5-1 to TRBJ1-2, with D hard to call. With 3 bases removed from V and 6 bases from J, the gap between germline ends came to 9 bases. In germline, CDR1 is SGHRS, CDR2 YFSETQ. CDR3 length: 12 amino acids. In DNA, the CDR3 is TGCGCCAGCAGCTCGGGGAGCCATGGCTACACCTTC. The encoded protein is CASSSGSHGYTF.

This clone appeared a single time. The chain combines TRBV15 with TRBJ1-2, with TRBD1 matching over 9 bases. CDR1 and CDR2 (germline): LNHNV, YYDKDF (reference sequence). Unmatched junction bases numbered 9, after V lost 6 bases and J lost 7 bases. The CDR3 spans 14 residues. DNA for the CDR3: TGTGCCACCAGGGCGGGGACAGGGACCTTTGGCTACACCTTC. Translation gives CATRAGTGTFGYTF.

For the CDR3, the DNA is TGTGCCAGCAGTGAGGCGGGGGACAACTATGGCTACACCTTC. Protein sequence: CASSEAGDNYGYTF. The gene calls are TRBV25-1 and TRBJ1-2; a weak D match, TRBD1 (5 bases). Germline values: CDR1 MGHDK, CDR2 SYGVNS. The CDR3 runs to 14 residues. V lost 3 bases, J lost 2 bases, and 10 bases lay in between.

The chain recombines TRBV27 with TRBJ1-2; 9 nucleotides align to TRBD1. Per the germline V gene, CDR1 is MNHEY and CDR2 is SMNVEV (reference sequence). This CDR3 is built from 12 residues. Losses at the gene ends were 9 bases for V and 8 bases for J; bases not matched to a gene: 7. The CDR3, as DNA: TGTGCCAGAAGGGACAGGGTGAGAGGCTACACCTTC. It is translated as CARRDRVRGYTF.

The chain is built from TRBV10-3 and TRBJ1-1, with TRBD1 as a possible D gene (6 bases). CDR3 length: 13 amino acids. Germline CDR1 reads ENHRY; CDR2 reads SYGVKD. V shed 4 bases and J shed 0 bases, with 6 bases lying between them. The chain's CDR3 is CAISGDMNTEAFF. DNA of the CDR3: TGTGCCATCAGTGGGGACATGAACACTGAAGCTTTCTTT.

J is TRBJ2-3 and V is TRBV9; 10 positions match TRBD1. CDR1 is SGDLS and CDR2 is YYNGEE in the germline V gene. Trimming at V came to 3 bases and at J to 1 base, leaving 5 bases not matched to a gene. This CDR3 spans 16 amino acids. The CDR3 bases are TGTGCCAGCAGCGCCCGGGACAGGGGTGGCACAGATACGCAGTATTTT. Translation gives CASSARDRGGTDTQYF. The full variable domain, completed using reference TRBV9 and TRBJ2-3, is DSGVTQTPKHLITATGQRVTLRCSPRSGDLSVYWYQQSLDQGLQFLIQYYNGEERAKGNILERFSAQQFPDLHSELNLSSLELGDSALYFCASSARDRGGTDTQYFGPGTRLTVL.

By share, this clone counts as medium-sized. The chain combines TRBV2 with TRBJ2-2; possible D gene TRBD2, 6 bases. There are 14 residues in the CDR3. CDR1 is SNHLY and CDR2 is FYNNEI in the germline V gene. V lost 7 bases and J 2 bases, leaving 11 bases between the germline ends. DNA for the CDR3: TGTGCCAGCAACCTGGGGACTAACACCGGGGAGCTGTTTTTT. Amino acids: CASNLGTNTGELFF. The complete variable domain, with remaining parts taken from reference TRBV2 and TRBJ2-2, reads EPEVTQTPSHQVTQMGQEVILRCVPISNHLYFYWYRQILGQKVEFLVSFYNNEISEKSEIFDDQFSVERPDGSNFTLKIRSTKLEDSAMYFCASNLGTNTGELFFGEGSRLTVL.

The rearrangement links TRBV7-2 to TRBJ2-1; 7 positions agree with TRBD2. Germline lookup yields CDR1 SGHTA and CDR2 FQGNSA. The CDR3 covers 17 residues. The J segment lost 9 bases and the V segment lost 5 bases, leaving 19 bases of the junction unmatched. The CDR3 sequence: CASSIGSGGPPSGEQFF. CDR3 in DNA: TGTGCCAGCAGCATCGGGTCGGGAGGCCCCCCCTCTGGTGAGCAGTTCTTC.

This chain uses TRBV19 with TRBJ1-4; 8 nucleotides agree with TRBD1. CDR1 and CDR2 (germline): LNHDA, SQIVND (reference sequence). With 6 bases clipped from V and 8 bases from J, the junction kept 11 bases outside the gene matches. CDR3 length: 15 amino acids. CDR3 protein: CASRHGQGFGEKLFF. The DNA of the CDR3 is TGTGCCAGTAGGCATGGACAGGGTTTTGGGGAAAAACTGTTTTTT.

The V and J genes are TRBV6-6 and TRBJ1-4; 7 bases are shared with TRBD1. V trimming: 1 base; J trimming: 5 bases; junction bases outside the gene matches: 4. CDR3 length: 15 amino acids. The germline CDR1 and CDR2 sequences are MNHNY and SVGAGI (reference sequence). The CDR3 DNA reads TGTGCCAGCAGTTACTATGCAGGGGGGAATGAAAAACTGTTTTTT. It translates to CASSYYAGGNEKLFF.

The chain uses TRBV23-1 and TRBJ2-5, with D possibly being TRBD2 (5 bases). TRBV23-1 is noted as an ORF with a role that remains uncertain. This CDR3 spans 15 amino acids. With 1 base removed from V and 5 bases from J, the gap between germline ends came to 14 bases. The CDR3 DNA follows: TGCGCCAGCAGTCAATTCCGGGTCTGGAGGGAGACCCAGTACTTC. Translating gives CASSQFRVWRETQYF.

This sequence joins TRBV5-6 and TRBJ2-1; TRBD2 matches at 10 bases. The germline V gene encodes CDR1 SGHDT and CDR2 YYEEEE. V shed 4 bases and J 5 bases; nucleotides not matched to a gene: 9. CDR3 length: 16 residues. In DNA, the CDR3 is TGTGCCAGCAGCCTTTCCTGGACTAGCGGAAACAATGAGCAGTTCTTC. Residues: CASSLSWTSGNNEQFF.